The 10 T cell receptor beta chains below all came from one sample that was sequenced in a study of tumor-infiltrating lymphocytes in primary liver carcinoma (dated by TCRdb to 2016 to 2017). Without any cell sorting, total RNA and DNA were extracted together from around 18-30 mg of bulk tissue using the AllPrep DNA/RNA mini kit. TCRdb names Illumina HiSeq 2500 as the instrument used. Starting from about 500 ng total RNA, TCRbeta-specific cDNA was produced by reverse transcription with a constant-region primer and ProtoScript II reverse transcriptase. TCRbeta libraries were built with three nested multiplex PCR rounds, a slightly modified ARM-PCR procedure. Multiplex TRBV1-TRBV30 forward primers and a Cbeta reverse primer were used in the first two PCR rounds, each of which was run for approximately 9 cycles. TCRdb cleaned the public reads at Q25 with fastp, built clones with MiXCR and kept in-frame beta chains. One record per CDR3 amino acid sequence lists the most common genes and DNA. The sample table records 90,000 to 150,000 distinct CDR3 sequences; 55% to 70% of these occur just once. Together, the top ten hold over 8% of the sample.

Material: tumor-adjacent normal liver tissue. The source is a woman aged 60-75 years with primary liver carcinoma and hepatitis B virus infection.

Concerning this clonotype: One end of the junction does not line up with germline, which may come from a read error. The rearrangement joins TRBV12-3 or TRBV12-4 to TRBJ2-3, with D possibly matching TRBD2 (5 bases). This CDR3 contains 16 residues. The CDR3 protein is CANSLGRGLSADTQYF. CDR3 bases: TGTGCCAACAGTTTAGGTAGAGGGCTGAGCGCAGATACGCAGTATTTT.

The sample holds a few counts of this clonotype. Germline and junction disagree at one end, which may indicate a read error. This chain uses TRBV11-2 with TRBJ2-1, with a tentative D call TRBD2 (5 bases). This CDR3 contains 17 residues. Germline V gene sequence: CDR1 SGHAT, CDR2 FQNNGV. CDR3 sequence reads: CASSLDQEGILYNERFF. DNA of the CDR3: TGTGCCAGCAGCTTAGATCAAGAGGGTATACTCTACAATGAGCGGTTCTTC.

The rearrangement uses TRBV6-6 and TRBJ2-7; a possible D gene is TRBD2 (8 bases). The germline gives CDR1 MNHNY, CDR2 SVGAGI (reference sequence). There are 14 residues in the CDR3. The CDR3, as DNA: TGTGTCCGCAGTTCCCGGGAGGGGGCTTGGGAGCAGTACTTC. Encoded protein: CVRSSREGAWEQYF.

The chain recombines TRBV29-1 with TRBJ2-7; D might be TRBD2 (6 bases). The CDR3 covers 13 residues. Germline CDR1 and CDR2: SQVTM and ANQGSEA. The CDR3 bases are TGCTGCGCTCAGGGAGGAATTACATACGAGCAGTACTTC. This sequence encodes CCAQGGITYEQYF.

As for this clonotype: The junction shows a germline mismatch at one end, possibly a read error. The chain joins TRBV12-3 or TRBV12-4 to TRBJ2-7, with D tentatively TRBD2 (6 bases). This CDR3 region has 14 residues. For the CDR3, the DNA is TGTGTCAGCAGTTCGGGGGTGTCCTCCTGCGAGCAGTACTTT. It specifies CVSSSGVSSCEQYF.

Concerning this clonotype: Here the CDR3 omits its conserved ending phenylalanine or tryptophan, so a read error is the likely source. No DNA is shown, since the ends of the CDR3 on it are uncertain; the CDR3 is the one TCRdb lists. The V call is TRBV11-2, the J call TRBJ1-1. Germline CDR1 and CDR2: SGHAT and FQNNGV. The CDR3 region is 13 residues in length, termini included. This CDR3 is CASSLGANTEALL.

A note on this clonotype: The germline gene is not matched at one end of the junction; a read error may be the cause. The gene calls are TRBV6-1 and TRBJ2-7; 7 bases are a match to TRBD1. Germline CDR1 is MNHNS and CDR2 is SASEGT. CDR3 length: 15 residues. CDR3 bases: TGTGCCAGCTGTGAAGGGACAGTACACTCCCACGAGCAGTACTTC. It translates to CASCEGTVHSHEQYF.

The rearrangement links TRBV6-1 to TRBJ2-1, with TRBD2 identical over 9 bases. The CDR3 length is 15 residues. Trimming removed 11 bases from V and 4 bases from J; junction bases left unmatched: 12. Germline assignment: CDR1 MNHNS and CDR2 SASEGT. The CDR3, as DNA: TGTGCCTACAGTGAAGGACTAGCGAGATACAATGAGCAGTTCTTC. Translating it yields CAYSEGLARYNEQFF.

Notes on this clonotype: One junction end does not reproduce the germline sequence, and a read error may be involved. This CDR3 is CVSSLQPLNPALHF. CDR3 nucleotides: TGTGTCAGCAGCTTACAGCCTCTTAATCCAGCCCTCCACTTT. The gene calls are TRBV11-2 and TRBJ1-6; D gene uncertain. The CDR3 consists of 14 residues. Germline CDR1 reads SGHAT; CDR2 reads FQNNGV.

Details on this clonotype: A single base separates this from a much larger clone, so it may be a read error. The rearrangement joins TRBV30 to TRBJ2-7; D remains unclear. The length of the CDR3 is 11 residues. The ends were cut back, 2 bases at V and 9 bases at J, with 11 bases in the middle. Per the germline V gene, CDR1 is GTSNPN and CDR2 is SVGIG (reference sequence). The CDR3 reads CAWSRPMGQYF. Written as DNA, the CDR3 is TGTGCCTGGAGTCGCCCGATGGGGCAGTACTTC. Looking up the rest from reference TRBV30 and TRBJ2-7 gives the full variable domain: SQTIHQWPATLVQPVGSPLSLECTVEGTSNPNLYWYRQAAGRGLQLLFYSVGIGQISSEVPQNLSASRPQDRQFILSSKKLLLSDSGFYLCAWSRPMGQYFGPGTRLTVT.